This note documents a single T cell receptor (beta chain) sequence. This clone was observed once. The antigen this receptor binds is unknown. Per-base qualities were not stored, and no clone one base away is much larger. The CDR3 regions of human TCRbeta chains were analyzed by immunosequencing. The paper's data handling went like this. Repertoire TCRs were checked for matches against a reference library of SARS-CoV-2-specific TCRs that had been generated using the MIRA antigen-specificity platform. Breadth meant the fraction of unique TCRs that were SARS-CoV-2-associated, whereas depth meant the fraction of total T cells that were SARS-CoV-2-associated. Using the MIRA data, each spike-specific TCR was assigned both to the spike region to which the TCR was reactive and to a CD4 or CD8 class. Log10-transformed breadth and depth values were compared by one-way ANOVA with Sidak's multiple comparisons tests. What TCRdb holds here is the immuneACCESS table cut down to in-frame rearrangements. Part of the clones is not present; checked against another copy, under half of the missing clones reflect an unresolved V gene, and the others are unexplained. The V and J calls and clone size are taken from that table; D and trimming were inferred from the DNA. The sample table records about 72,000 clones; roughly nine tenths of these occur just once. The top ten constitute under 30% of the sample.

The entry originates in a study of T cell responses to AZD1222 COVID-19 vaccine (dated by TCRdb to the early 2020s). At the level of the whole study: TCR sequencing was performed for roughly 250 trial participants, of whom 200 to 220 were given two doses of AZD1222 and some 26 were given two doses of MenACWY control vaccine. Trial participants were enrolled into age subgroups of 18-55, 56-69 and 70-plus years, which contained 148, 28 and 57 TCR-sequenced participants, respectively.

The CDR3 contains 13 residues, cysteine and phenylalanine counted. The only DNA kept is the CDR3, 39 bases in frame from the first base. V is shortened by 4 bases, J by 1 base, and the region joining them spans 8 bases. The germline V gene encodes CDR1 SGHRS and CDR2 YFSETQ. In light of the paper, this sample's time point label describes: about 28 days (+/-7) after the second vaccine dose. AZD1222 recipients with second doses at about 4 weeks or about 12 weeks were pooled, because spike-specific TCR depth and breadth did not differ between schedules. Vaccinee samples came from UK trials COV001 and COV002, including a single-blind randomized controlled phase 2/3 trial of AZD1222 (ChAdOx1 nCoV-19) in healthy adults. For TCRbeta chain sequencing, PBMC samples from trial participants were taken at day 0 and at day 28 after the second dose. General conclusions and limits of the study: Nearly half of unique spike-specific TCRs reportedly recognized epitopes outside regions mutated in the B.1.351 and B.1.1.7 variants. After two AZD1222 doses, both the breadth and the depth of spike-specific TCRs were significantly higher than at day 0 and than in MenACWY recipients. Because no day 14 peak-response samples were available, repertoires were characterized only after the peak T cell response. CD4 TCRs associated with the vaccine covered the entire spike protein, and the dominant responses were in regions 160-218 and 743-854. Participants were mostly white British, with more females than males. The authors suggested clonal diversity may have been underestimated. Conclusions about previously exposed vaccinees are limited, since just five or six AZD1222 recipients were seropositive for SARS-CoV-2 at baseline. The 56-69-year group was small, and its depth increase did not reach significance, likely because of low power.

The source is an adult who received the AZD1222 COVID-19 vaccine. The sample consisted of peripheral blood, taken 28 days after the second AZD1222 dose. The chain joins TRBV5-1 to TRBJ1-2; the D gene is perhaps TRBD1, from 5 matching bases. The CDR3 in this case is CASSVTDNYGYTF. The nucleotide sequence reads as follows: TGCGCCAGCAGCGTGACAGATAACTATGGCTACACCTTC. The full variable domain, with segments outside the CDR3 supplied by the reference TRBV5-1 and TRBJ1-2 proteins, appears as KAGVTQTPRYLIKTRGQQVTLSCSPISGHRSVSWYQQTPGQGLQFLFEYFSETQRNKGNFPGRFSGRQFSNSRSEMNVSTLELGDSALYLCASSVTDNYGYTFGSGTRLTVV.